The present T cell receptor (beta chain) was sequenced within a study of blood T cell repertoires in COVID-19. Turning to the study itself: The United States, Italy and Spain provided the acute and convalescent COVID-19 samples. T cells, B-cell-depleted T cells, or PBMCs provided the cDNA or gDNA that served as material.

Germline V lookup: CDR1 SGHVS, CDR2 FNYEAQ. Trimming took off 3 bases at V and 5 bases at J, with 17 bases between the two ends. The CDR3 sequence is 16 residues long. Per the original methods: Reference gene primer amplification in the assay estimated nucleated cell counts. Produced via immunoSEQ multiplex PCR; TCRdb's table is partial and in-frame only. That table supplies the V and J calls and clone size; D and trimming were determined from the DNA. Here the sample spans 78,000 or so clones, around 79% being singletons. V is TRBV7-6 and J is TRBJ1-3; the D gene is possibly TRBD1 (5 bases). Sequencing was performed on peripheral blood. The TCR comes from a man older than 75 with acute or convalescent COVID-19. The CDR3 is CASSLGPSLARNTIYF. The DNA of the CDR3 is TGTGCCAGCAGCTTGGGGCCGAGCTTGGCCCGAAACACCATATATTTT.